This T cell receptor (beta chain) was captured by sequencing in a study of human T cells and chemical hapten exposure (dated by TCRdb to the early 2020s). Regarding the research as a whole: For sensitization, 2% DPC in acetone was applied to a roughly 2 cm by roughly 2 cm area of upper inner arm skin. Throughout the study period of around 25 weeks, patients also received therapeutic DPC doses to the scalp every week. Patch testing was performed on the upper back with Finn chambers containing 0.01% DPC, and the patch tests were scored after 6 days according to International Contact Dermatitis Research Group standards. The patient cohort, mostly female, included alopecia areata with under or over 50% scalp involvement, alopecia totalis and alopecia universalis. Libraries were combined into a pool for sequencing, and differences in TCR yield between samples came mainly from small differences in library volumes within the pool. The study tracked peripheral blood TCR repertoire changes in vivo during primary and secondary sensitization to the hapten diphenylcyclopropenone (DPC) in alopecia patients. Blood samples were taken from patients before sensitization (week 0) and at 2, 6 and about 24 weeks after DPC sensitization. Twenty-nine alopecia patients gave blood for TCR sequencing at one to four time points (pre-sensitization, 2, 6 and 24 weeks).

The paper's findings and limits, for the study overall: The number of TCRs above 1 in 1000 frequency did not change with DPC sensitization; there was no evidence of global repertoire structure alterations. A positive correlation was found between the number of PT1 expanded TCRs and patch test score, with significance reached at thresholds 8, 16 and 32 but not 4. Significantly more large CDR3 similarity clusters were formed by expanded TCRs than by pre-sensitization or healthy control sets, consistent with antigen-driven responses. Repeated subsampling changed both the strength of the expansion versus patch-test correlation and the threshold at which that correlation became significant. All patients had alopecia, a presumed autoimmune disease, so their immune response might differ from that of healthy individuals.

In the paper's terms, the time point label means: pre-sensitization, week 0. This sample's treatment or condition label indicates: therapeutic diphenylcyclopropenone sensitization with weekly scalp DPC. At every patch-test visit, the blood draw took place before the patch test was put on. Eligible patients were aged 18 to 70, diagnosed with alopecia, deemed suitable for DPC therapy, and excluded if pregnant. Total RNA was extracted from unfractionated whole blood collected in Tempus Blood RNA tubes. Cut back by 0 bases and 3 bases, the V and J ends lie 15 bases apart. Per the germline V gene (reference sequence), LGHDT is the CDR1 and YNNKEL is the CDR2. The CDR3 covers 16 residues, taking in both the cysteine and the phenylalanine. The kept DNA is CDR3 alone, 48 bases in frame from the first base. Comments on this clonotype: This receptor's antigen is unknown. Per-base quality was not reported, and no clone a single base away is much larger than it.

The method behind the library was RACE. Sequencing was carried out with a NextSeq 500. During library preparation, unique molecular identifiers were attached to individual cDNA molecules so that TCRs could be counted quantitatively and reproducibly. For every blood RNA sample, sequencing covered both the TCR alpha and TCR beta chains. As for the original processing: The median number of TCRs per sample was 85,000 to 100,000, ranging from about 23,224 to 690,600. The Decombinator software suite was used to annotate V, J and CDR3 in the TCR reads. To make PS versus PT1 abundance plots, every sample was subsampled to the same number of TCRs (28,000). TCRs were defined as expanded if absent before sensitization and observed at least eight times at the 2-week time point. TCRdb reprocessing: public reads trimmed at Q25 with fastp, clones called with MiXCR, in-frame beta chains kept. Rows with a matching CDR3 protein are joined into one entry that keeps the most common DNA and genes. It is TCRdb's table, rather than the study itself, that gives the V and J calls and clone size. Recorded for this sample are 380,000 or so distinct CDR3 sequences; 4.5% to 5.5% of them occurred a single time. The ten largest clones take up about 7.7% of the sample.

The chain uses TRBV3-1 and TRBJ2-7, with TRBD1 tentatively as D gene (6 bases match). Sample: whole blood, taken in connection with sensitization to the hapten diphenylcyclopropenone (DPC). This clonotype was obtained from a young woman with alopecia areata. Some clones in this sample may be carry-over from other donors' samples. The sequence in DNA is TGTGCCAGCAGCCAAGACCAGGGGACACTTCTCTACGAGCAGTACTTC. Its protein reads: CASSQDQGTLLYEQYF.